These T cell receptor beta chains were read from a single sample in a study of T cell responses to AZD1222 COVID-19 vaccine. Generated by immunoSEQ multiplex PCR, the TCRdb table keeps only in-frame clones and is missing some. In the table there are over 100,000 clones, approximately 90% of which are singletons. The sequenced sample was peripheral blood, obtained on day 0 of AZD1222 vaccination. These receptors all come from an adult in good health. The CDR3 runs from the conserved cysteine through the conserved F or W. The order of the fields is clone size, V gene, D gene, J gene, CDR3 DNA, CDR3 protein. The D gene is left open where the match is weak. Clone size is not always given. Where it is, it says once, few, many or a class for expanded clones.

-,TRBV6-2/TRBV6-3,TRBD2,TRBJ2-1,TGTGCCAGCAGCCAACTCGGGACTAGCGGTATTTTGGTCTTC,CASSQLGTSGILVF
-,TRBV5-1,TRBD1,TRBJ1-1,TGCGCCAGCAGCACGGGACAGACGAACACTGAAGCTTTCTTT,CASSTGQTNTEAFF
-,TRBV2,-,TRBJ2-1,TGTGCCAGCACCCCGACTAGGGGTTCCTACAATGAGCAGTTCTTC,CASTPTRGSYNEQFF
-,TRBV7-6,TRBD2,TRBJ2-1,TGTGCCAGCAGCTTGAGCGGGGGCTCTTACGATGAGCAGTTCTTC,CASSLSGGSYDEQFF
-,TRBV28,TRBD1,TRBJ1-5,TGTGCCAGCAGTTTAGGCCGACAGGGGAGATTGAAATTGCCCCAGCATTTT,CASSLGRQGRLKLPQHF
-,TRBV28,-,TRBJ2-7,TGTGCCAGCAGTTTGACAGCTACTACTTACGAGCAGTACTTC,CASSLTATTYEQYF
-,TRBV15,-,TRBJ2-7,TGTGCCACCAGCATGGAACAGACCTACGAGCAGTACTTC,CATSMEQTYEQYF
-,TRBV27,-,TRBJ1-1,TGTGCCAGCAGTTTTCGACAGGCCCGGAAGGGCACTGAAGCTTTCTTT,CASSFRQARKGTEAFF
-,TRBV7-9,-,TRBJ2-4,TGTGCCAGCAGCCCACCGTTGAGATTAGCCAAAAACATTCAGTACTTC,CASSPPLRLAKNIQYF
-,TRBV5-1,TRBD1,TRBJ1-4,TGCGCCAGCACCCAAACAGGGGAAGACGAAAAACTGTTTTTT,CASTQTGEDEKLFF
-,TRBV6-2/TRBV6-3,-,TRBJ2-1,TGTGCCAGCAGTTCTTGGGTAATCGGCAGCTCCTACAATGAGCAGTTCTTC,CASSSWVIGSSYNEQFF
-,TRBV2,TRBD1,TRBJ2-5,TGTGCCAGCAAGGAGACAGGGGGCTTCCAAGAGACCCAGTACTTC,CASKETGGFQETQYF
-,TRBV3-1/TRBV3-2,TRBD2,TRBJ2-3,TGTGCCAGCAGCGAAACCGTAGCGGGAGGACTAAACACAGATACGCAGTATTTT,CASSETVAGGLNTDTQYF
-,TRBV7-3,-,TRBJ1-1,TGTGCCAGCAGCTTAGGTGGCCAGGGGACTGAAGCTTTCTTT,CASSLGGQGTEAFF
few,TRBV11-1,TRBD1,TRBJ2-1,TGTGCCAGCAGTTTTCGACAGGGGGCCTCCTACAATGAGCAGTTCTTC,CASSFRQGASYNEQFF
-,TRBV10-3,-,TRBJ2-7,TGTGCCATCAGTGAGTCTGGAGTAGAGTCCTACGAGCAGTACTTC,CAISESGVESYEQYF
few,TRBV19,-,TRBJ2-7,TGTGCCAGTAGTATAGGGCAGGGCTACGAGCAGTACTTC,CASSIGQGYEQYF
-,TRBV3-1/TRBV3-2,TRBD2,TRBJ2-7,TGTGCCAGCAGCCGTTCTGGGACTAGCGGATTCTACGAGCAGTACTTC,CASSRSGTSGFYEQYF
once,TRBV28,-,TRBJ2-7,TGTGCCAGCGGCGGGTTGAGTCTTAAGCCTCCCTACGAGCAGTACTTC,CASGGLSLKPPYEQYF
-,TRBV28,TRBD2,TRBJ2-7,TGTGCCAGCAGTCTTAGCGGGGTCTACGAGCAGTACTTC,CASSLSGVYEQYF
-,TRBV28,TRBD2,TRBJ2-7,TGTGCCAGCAGAGGGAGGCTCGGGGGGGAGCAGTACTTC,CASRGRLGGEQYF
-,TRBV24-1,-,TRBJ2-5,TGTGCCACCAGTGCAGGGCCGAAAGAGACCCAGTACTTC,CATSAGPKETQYF
-,TRBV28,-,TRBJ1-5,TGTGCCAGCAGTTATGGAGTTAATCAGCCCCAGCATTTT,CASSYGVNQPQHF
-,TRBV3-1/TRBV3-2,-,TRBJ2-3,TGTGCCAGCAGCCAAGTATCGGATACGCAGTATTTT,CASSQVSDTQYF
once,TRBV24-1,TRBD2,TRBJ2-1,TGTGCCACCGCTAGCGGACATTACAATGAGCAGTTCTTC,CATASGHYNEQFF
-,TRBV5-8,-,TRBJ1-5,TGTGCCAGCAGCCGTCTCCTTGTGGGCAATCAGCCCCAGCATTTT,CASSRLLVGNQPQHF
-,TRBV4-1,TRBD1,TRBJ2-7,TGCGCCACCGCGTCCCAGACAGGGGGCCGCGAGCAGTACTTC,CATASQTGGREQYF
-,TRBV5-4,TRBD2,TRBJ2-5,TGTGCCAGCAGCGCATCGGTAGCGGGGGTACAAGAGACCCAGTACTTC,CASSASVAGVQETQYF
-,TRBV24-1,-,TRBJ1-2,TGTGCCACAAGTTTTGGTGACTATGGCTACACCTTC,CATSFGDYGYTF
-,TRBV7-3,-,TRBJ1-6,TGTGCCAGCAGCTTAGAGGGTTATAATTCACCCCTCCACTTT,CASSLEGYNSPLHF
-,TRBV14,TRBD2,TRBJ2-1,TGTGCCAGCAGCCCCCGGGGAGCGGGAGCAGGTAGTAATGAGCAGTTCTTC,CASSPRGAGAGSNEQFF
-,TRBV28,-,TRBJ2-7,TGTGCCAGCAGTTTATCTCCGGGTTTCTACGAGCAGTACTTC,CASSLSPGFYEQYF
-,TRBV5-4,-,TRBJ1-2,TGTGCCAGCAGCTTGGCGGAGAGGGGAAGCAACTATGGCTACACCTTC,CASSLAERGSNYGYTF
-,TRBV7-2,-,TRBJ1-5,TGTGCCAGCAGCCTAGGGGCAGGCTCACGGCCCCAGCATTTT,CASSLGAGSRPQHF
-,TRBV2,-,TRBJ1-5,TGTGCCAGCAGGCCGCTCGGGGATAGCAATCAGCCCCAGCATTTT,CASRPLGDSNQPQHF
-,TRBV10-3,-,TRBJ1-1,TGTGCCACCACCCATGGGGTAAGGAACACTGAAGCTTTCTTT,CATTHGVRNTEAFF
-,TRBV28,-,TRBJ1-4,TGTGCCAGCTCAATAAGGGGTGCAACTAATGAAAAACTGTTTTTT,CASSIRGATNEKLFF
-,TRBV29-1,TRBD2,TRBJ2-1,TGCAGCGTGGAGGAGCGGGAGCTTCACAATGAGCAGTTCTTC,CSVEERELHNEQFF
-,TRBV7-9,-,TRBJ1-2,TGTGCCAGCAGCTTAGCAGGGGGATATGGCTACACCTTC,CASSLAGGYGYTF